The subject of this entry is one T cell receptor (beta chain). The antigen remains unidentified. Germline CDR1 is SGHRS and CDR2 is YFSETQ. With 2 bases removed from V and 3 bases from J, the gap between germline ends came to 8 bases. There are 14 residues in the CDR3. The sample originates from a study of cytomegalovirus exposure and HLA in healthy donors. Study results and caveats: CMV serostatus was the only immune exposure information that was available. 150 or so TCR beta chains were listed as cytomegalovirus-associated. Excluded: some indistinguishable V segments such as TRBV6-2 and TRBV6-3. Further analysis, carried out later, found HLA-associated TCR beta chains more clonally expanded than equally common other chains.

Primers for the PCR totalled 60 Vbeta and 13 Jbeta. Profiled with immunoSEQ multiplex PCR; TCRdb holds only in-frame clones, not every one. This sample has about 170,000 clones, with 75% to 85% found just once. This receptor was identified in a female donor in good health and CMV-seronegative. J is TRBJ1-4 and V is TRBV5-1; a weak D match, TRBD1 (5 bases). Sequences were obtained from PBMCs. The CDR3: CASSFDSSNEKLFF. The CDR3 bases are TGCGCCAGCAGCTTCGACAGTTCTAATGAAAAACTGTTTTTT.